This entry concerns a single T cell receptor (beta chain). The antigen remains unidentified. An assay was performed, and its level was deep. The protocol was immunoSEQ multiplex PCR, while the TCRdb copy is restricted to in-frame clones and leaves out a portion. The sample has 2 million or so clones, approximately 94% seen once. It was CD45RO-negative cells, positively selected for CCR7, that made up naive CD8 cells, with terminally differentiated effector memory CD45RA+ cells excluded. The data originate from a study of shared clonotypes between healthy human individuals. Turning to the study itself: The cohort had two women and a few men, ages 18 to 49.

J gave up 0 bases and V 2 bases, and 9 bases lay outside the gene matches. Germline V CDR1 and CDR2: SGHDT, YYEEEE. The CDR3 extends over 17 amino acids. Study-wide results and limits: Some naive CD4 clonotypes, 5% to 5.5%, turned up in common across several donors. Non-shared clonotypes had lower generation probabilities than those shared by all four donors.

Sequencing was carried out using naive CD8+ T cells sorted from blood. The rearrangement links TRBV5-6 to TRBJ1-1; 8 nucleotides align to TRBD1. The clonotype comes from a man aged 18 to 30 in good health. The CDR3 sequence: CASSLPGQVFMNTEAFF. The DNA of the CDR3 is TGTGCCAGCAGCTTACCGGGACAGGTTTTTATGAACACTGAAGCTTTCTTT.